A single sample is the source of the 18 T cell receptor beta chains below, sequenced in a study of regulatory T cells in long-lasting Graves disease. Time point here: newly diagnosed GD, antithyroid drugs for less than 3 months. Scientists built the TCR library using RNA that was extracted from PBMCs. iRepertoire HTBI primers and Arm-PCR of CDR3 regions built TCR beta libraries. TCRdb re-derived calls from the multiplex PCR reads in MiXCR, one entry per CDR3 protein. Among some 250,000 distinct CDR3 sequences, 20% to 25% were seen once, and the ten largest hold around 14%. The source was peripheral blood mononuclear cells (PBMCs), collected at new diagnosis, from a patient treated with antithyroid drugs. The receptors derive from a female donor with Graves disease.

This clonotype was found many times. This chain links TRBV6-2 or TRBV6-3 with TRBJ2-1; D call uncertain. The length of the CDR3 is 13 residues. The germline gives CDR1 MNHEY, CDR2 SVGEGT. Deletions cut 4 bases from V and 7 bases from J, with 11 bases between. The CDR3 region has the DNA TGTGCCAGCAGTTTGCAGAAGAGGAATGAGCAGTTCTTC. Its protein is CASSLQKRNEQFF.

This clonotype occurred many times. The chain has TRBV6-2 or TRBV6-3 and TRBJ1-4, with D hard to call. Trimming stripped 5 bases from V and 8 bases from J, with 15 bases between. The CDR3 sequence is 14 residues long. CDR1 is MNHEY and CDR2 is SVGEGT in the germline V gene. The CDR3 reads CASSGRRPWEKLFF. DNA for the CDR3: TGTGCCAGCAGTGGTCGAAGACCCTGGGAAAAACTGTTTTTT.

Note on this clonotype: It is likely a read error: a sequence one base away is far more abundant. The J gene is TRBJ2-7, the V gene TRBV20-1; 11 bases line up with TRBD2. The CDR3 length is 16 residues. V was pared by 0 bases and J by 7 bases, with 11 bases of the junction left unmatched. CDR1 DFQATT and CDR2 SNEGSKA come from the germline V gene (reference sequence). In DNA, the CDR3 is TGCAGTGCTAGAGATCTAGCGGGAGGCTCCTACAATGAGCAGTACTTC. Protein sequence: CSARDLAGGSYNEQYF.

This clonotype showed up many times. The V gene is TRBV7-8, the J gene TRBJ2-2; D is possibly TRBD1 (6 bases). This CDR3 spans 16 amino acids. The V gene lost 4 bases and the J gene lost 2 bases, with 14 bases spanning the gap. Germline lookup yields CDR1 SGHVS and CDR2 FQNEAQ. The DNA of the CDR3 is TGTGCCAGCAGCTCAAACCGGGACATTAACACCGGGGAGCTGTTTTTT. This gives the protein CASSSNRDINTGELFF.

This clonotype was seen repeatedly, ten times or more. The V and J genes are TRBV20-1 and TRBJ2-5; 9 bases fit TRBD2. With V trimmed by 4 bases and J by 4 bases, 7 bases remained unmatched. Germline CDR1 and CDR2: DFQATT and SNEGSKA (reference sequence). CDR3 length: 14 amino acids. CDR3 amino acids: CSAIAGVSRETQYF. CDR3 in DNA: TGCAGTGCTATAGCGGGAGTATCGAGAGAGACCCAGTACTTC.

This clonotype came up many times. The gene calls are TRBV6-1 and TRBJ2-6, with D tentatively TRBD2 (6 bases). The V end lost 4 bases, the J end lost 1 base, and 20 bases lay between the germline ends. The CDR3 sequence is 19 residues long. Germline V gene lookup returns CDR1 MNHNS and CDR2 SASEGT. The CDR3 nucleotides are TGTGCCAGCAGTGTCCATCGGGGGTATGTGGTATCTGGGGCCAACGTCCTGACTTTC. Protein product: CASSVHRGYVVSGANVLTF.

This clonotype showed up just a few times. A much larger clone sits a single nucleotide away, making a read error possible. No conserved phenylalanine or tryptophan ends this CDR3, so it is likely a read error. The V call is TRBV5-1, the J call TRBJ2-3; D remains unclear. The V end was cut by 1 base, the J end by 0 bases, with 9 bases between. Germline V CDR1 and CDR2: SGHRS, YFSETQ. This CDR3 comprises 15 residues. Here the CDR3 DNA reads TGCGCCAGCAGCTTGTTCTCGGATAGCACAGATACGCAGTATCTT. Translated: CASSLFSDSTDTQYL.

This rearrangement joins TRBV20-1 to TRBJ2-7; 9 nucleotides agree with TRBD1. Per the germline V gene, CDR1 is DFQATT and CDR2 is SNEGSKA (reference sequence). The V gene end was trimmed by 4 bases and the J gene end by 3 bases; junction bases not matched to a gene: 7. The CDR3 is 14 residues long. CDR3 coding DNA: TGCAGTGCTATTACCGGGACAGGGAACTACGAGCAGTACTTC. Translated, it gives CSAITGTGNYEQYF.

This clonotype was observed many times. This chain connects TRBV2 to TRBJ2-7, with TRBD1 matching 7 bases. The CDR3 length is 13 residues. CDR1 is SNHLY, CDR2 FYNNEI, per germline. V gave up 10 bases and J gave up 2 bases; unmatched junction bases: 8. The CDR3 is CAILRTGTYEQYF. CDR3 sequence (DNA): TGTGCCATTTTGCGGACAGGCACCTACGAGCAGTACTTC. Supplemented by reference TRBV2 and TRBJ2-7, the full variable domain reads EPEVTQTPSHQVTQMGQEVILRCVPISNHLYFYWYRQILGQKVEFLVSFYNNEISEKSEIFDDQFSVERPDGSNFTLKIRSTKLEDSAMYFCAILRTGTYEQYFGPGTRLTVT.

Ten or more counts support this clonotype. The chain uses TRBV30 and TRBJ2-5; possible D gene TRBD2, 5 bases. The CDR3 extends over 14 amino acids. V lost 2 bases to trimming and J lost 3 bases, with 13 bases between them. Per germline, CDR1 GTSNPN and CDR2 SVGIG (reference sequence). The CDR3: CAWSRGLTKETQYF. The CDR3, as DNA: TGTGCCTGGAGTCGCGGACTGACCAAAGAGACCCAGTACTTC.

This clonotype was detected ten times or more. The rearrangement links TRBV2 to TRBJ1-2, with D maybe TRBD1 (6 bases). The V gene lost 8 bases and the J gene lost 6 bases, with 22 bases spanning the gap. Germline V gives CDR1 SNHLY, CDR2 FYNNEI. This CDR3 is built from 15 residues. The CDR3 protein is CASAGALGVFHGYTF. DNA for the CDR3: TGTGCCAGCGCGGGGGCACTGGGAGTCTTTCATGGCTACACCTTC.

Only a few counts were recorded for this clonotype. The rearrangement joins TRBV6-2 or TRBV6-3 to TRBJ1-5, with D unclear. V gave up 3 bases and J gave up 0 bases, with 6 bases separating them. CDR3 length equals 14 residues. Germline V gives CDR1 MNHEY, CDR2 SVGEGT. CDR3 coding DNA: TGTGCCAGCAGTTATGTCCATAGCAATCAGCCCCAGCATTTT. As protein: CASSYVHSNQPQHF.

This clonotype occurred many times. V is TRBV30 and J is TRBJ1-1; the D is unclear. CDR1 is GTSNPN, CDR2 SVGIG, per germline (reference sequence). Trimming stripped 5 bases from V and 0 bases from J, with 7 bases between. CDR3 size: 12 residues. CDR3 in amino acids: CAWSEVNTEAFF. The DNA for the CDR3 is TGTGCCTGGTCCGAGGTGAACACTGAAGCTTTCTTT.

This clonotype has at least ten counts. The chain has TRBV5-5 and TRBJ2-7; TRBD2 matches 10 bases. CDR3 length equals 14 residues. CDR1 and CDR2 from the germline V gene are SGHKS and YYEKEE (reference sequence). V was pared by 4 bases and J by 6 bases, with 7 bases of the junction left unmatched. CDR3 residues: CASSAGTSVPEQYF. CDR3 sequence (DNA): TGTGCCAGCAGCGCCGGGACTAGCGTGCCCGAGCAGTACTTC.

As for this clonotype: Mismatch with germline at one junction end may stem from a read error. The J gene is TRBJ2-1, the V gene TRBV6-1; the match to TRBD2 covers 8 bases. The CDR3 runs 15 residues. Per germline, CDR1 MNHNS and CDR2 SASEGT. The CDR3 sequence is CVSSPRGGGWNEQFF. As DNA, the CDR3 is TGTGTCAGCAGTCCCCGGGGGGGCGGCTGGAATGAGCAGTTCTTC.

This rearrangement joins TRBV15 to TRBJ1-5; D perhaps matches TRBD1 (5 bases). CDR1 and CDR2 from the germline V gene are LNHNV and YYDKDF (reference sequence). The CDR3 length is 16 residues. The ends were cut back, 1 base at V and 5 bases at J, with 15 bases in the middle. The CDR3 coding sequence is TGTGCCACCAGCAGAGGGAAAAGCAGGGTCGATCAGCCCCAGCATTTT. Its translation is CATSRGKSRVDQPQHF.

This clonotype was counted many times. This rearrangement joins TRBV6-1 to TRBJ2-7; 16 bases are shared with TRBD2. The junction had 2 bases not matched to a gene; V was cut back by 10 bases and J by 2 bases. The CDR3 extends over 14 amino acids. The germline V gene encodes CDR1 MNHNS and CDR2 SASEGT. In nucleotides, the CDR3 is TGTGCCACGGGACTAGCGGGAGGGACCTACGAGCAGTACTTC. It codes for CATGLAGGTYEQYF.

This clonotype was counted at least ten times. The chain combines TRBV4-1 with TRBJ2-5; D might be TRBD1 (6 bases). From germline, CDR1 is MGHRA and CDR2 YSYEKL. The germline V and J ends were trimmed by 7 bases and 7 bases, with 22 bases remaining between them. The CDR3 runs 15 residues. CDR3 DNA: TGCGCCAGCAAGCTCCAACAGACAGGATTCGGGACCCAGTACTTC. Translated: CASKLQQTGFGTQYF.